Listed below are T cell receptor beta chains from one sample, sequenced in a study of radiotherapy plus CTLA-4 blockade in lung cancer. The protocol was immunoSEQ multiplex PCR, while the TCRdb copy is restricted to in-frame clones and leaves out a portion. This table has some 110,000 clones, 81% appearing once. The source was peripheral blood, collected from a patient treated with radiotherapy plus ipilimumab. These receptors were taken from a human donor with non-small cell lung cancer that progressed on radiotherapy plus ipilimumab. Some clones in this sample may be carry-over from other donors' samples. Both conserved end residues are part of each CDR3. The D gene is left open where the match is weak. The size entry is marked missing in some rows and otherwise reads once, few, many or a size class.

TRBJ2-2	TRBV7-2	TRBD2	NA	CASSPLGGTNGGELFF	TGTGCCAGCAGCCCCCTGGGGGGGACGAATGGCGGGGAGCTGTTTTTT
TRBJ2-1	TRBV6-6	TRBD1	few	CASSWGQGDGNEQFF	TGTGCCAGCAGTTGGGGACAGGGGGACGGCAATGAGCAGTTCTTC
TRBJ1-3	TRBV5-1	TRBD1	NA	CASSRDRISSGNTIYF	TGCGCCAGCAGCCGGGACAGGATAAGCTCTGGAAACACCATATATTTT
TRBJ2-1	TRBV27	NA	NA	CASSSSGPSYNEQFF	TGTGCCAGCAGTTCCTCCGGCCCCTCCTACAATGAGCAGTTCTTC
TRBJ1-5	TRBV10-1	NA	NA	CASSESVKHQPQHF	TGCGCCAGCAGTGAGTCCGTGAAACATCAGCCCCAGCATTTT
TRBJ1-1	TRBV7-9	TRBD1	NA	CASSFRIGTAGDTEAFF	TGTGCCAGCAGCTTCAGAATTGGGACAGCTGGGGACACTGAAGCTTTCTTT
TRBJ1-5	TRBV19	TRBD1	NA	CASSRQGGNQPQHF	TGTGCCAGTAGTAGACAGGGGGGCAATCAGCCCCAGCATTTT
TRBJ1-2	TRBV7-9	NA	NA	CASSSIGGQGNYGYTF	TGTGCCAGCAGCTCAATAGGGGGGCAGGGAAACTATGGCTACACCTTC
TRBJ2-1	TRBV18	NA	NA	CASSAGLSSYNEQFF	TGTGCCAGCTCGGCAGGGTTGAGCTCCTACAATGAGCAGTTCTTC
TRBJ1-4	TRBV9	TRBD1	NA	CASSVGTGGYTNEKLFF	TGTGCCAGCAGCGTGGGGACAGGGGGCTACACTAATGAAAAACTGTTTTTT
TRBJ1-4	TRBV10-3	NA	few	CAIRSDQNEKLFF	TGTGCCATCAGGTCGGACCAAAATGAAAAACTGTTTTTT
TRBJ2-1	TRBV15	TRBD2	NA	CATSRLAGSSYNEQFF	TGTGCCACCAGCAGATTAGCGGGGAGCTCCTACAATGAGCAGTTCTTC
TRBJ2-3	TRBV6-1	NA	NA	CASSERVNTDTQYF	TGTGCCAGCAGTGAGAGAGTCAACACAGATACGCAGTATTTT
TRBJ1-1	TRBV4-3	NA	once	CASSLRAGVPEAFF	TGCGCCAGCAGCCTTCGGGCAGGGGTCCCTGAAGCTTTCTTT
TRBJ1-4	TRBV4-3	TRBD1	NA	CASSQDWGTATNEKLFF	TGCGCCAGCAGCCAAGATTGGGGGACAGCAACTAATGAAAAACTGTTTTTT
TRBJ2-7	TRBV27	NA	NA	CASRRGPPSSYEQYF	TGTGCCAGCAGACGGGGCCCCCCGAGCTCCTACGAGCAGTACTTC
TRBJ2-1	TRBV25-1	NA	NA	CASSAHVAGTYNEQFF	TGTGCCAGCAGTGCCCACGTTGCGGGGACCTACAATGAGCAGTTCTTC
TRBJ2-3	TRBV7-2	NA	NA	CASSPHTSPDTQYF	TGTGCCAGCAGCCCTCATACTAGCCCAGATACGCAGTATTTT
TRBJ2-7	TRBV7-6	TRBD1	many	CASSFGQGGYEQYF	TGTGCCAGCAGCTTCGGACAGGGAGGATACGAGCAGTACTTC
TRBJ1-1	TRBV4-1	NA	NA	CASSLSGMFTEAFF	TGCGCCAGCAGCCTCTCAGGGATGTTCACTGAAGCTTTCTTT
TRBJ1-4	TRBV19	NA	once	CASSIEYYRAAGELFF	TGTGCCAGTAGTATAGAGTACTACAGGGCTGCGGGGGAACTGTTTTTT
TRBJ2-5	TRBV5-6	TRBD2	NA	CASSLVPSGEAQYF	TGTGCCAGCAGCTTGGTACCTAGCGGGGAAGCTCAGTACTTC
TRBJ2-3	TRBV25-1	NA	NA	CASSLLRDTQYF	TGTGCCAGCAGTCTTCTTCGAGATACGCAGTATTTT
TRBJ1-1	TRBV7-2	NA	NA	CASSLAVVNTEAFF	TGTGCCAGCAGCTTAGCAGTCGTGAACACTGAAGCTTTCTTT